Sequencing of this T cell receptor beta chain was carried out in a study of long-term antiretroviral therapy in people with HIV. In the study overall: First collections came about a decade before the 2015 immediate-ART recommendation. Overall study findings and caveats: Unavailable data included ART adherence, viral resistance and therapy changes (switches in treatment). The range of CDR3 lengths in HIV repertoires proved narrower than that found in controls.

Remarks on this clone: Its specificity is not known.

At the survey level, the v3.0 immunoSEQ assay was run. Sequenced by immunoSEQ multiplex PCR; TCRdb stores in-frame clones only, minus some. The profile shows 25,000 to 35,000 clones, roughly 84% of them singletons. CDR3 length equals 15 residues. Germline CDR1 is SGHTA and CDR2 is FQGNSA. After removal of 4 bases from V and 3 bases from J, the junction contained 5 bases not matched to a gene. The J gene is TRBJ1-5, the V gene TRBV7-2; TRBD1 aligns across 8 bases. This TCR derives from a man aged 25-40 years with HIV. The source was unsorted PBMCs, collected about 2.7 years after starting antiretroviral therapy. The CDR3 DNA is TGTGCCAGCAGCTCCCTGGGACAGGCCAATCAGCCCCAGCATTTT. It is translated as CASSSLGQANQPQHF.